The 30 T cell receptor beta chains below come from one sample, sequenced in a study of long-term antiretroviral therapy in people with HIV. At survey level, the immunoSEQ assay was run in its v3.0 version. Measured with immunoSEQ multiplex PCR; TCRdb has only the in-frame clones, and not every one. This table has fewer than 20,000 clones, roughly four fifths appearing once. This material consisted of unsorted PBMCs, taken 0.1 years after starting antiretroviral therapy. These receptors originate from a man aged 18 to 30 with HIV.

V is TRBV14 and J is TRBJ1-5; unclear D gene. From germline, CDR1 is SGHDN and CDR2 FVKESK. Trimming cost V 4 bases and J 3 bases, with 7 bases left between them. There are 13 residues in the CDR3. Written as DNA, the CDR3 is TGTGCCAGCAGCCGAGGGCCCAATCAGCCCCAGCATTTT. Translating gives CASSRGPNQPQHF. The full variable domain, with the rest looked up from reference TRBV14 and TRBJ1-5, is EAGVTQFPSHSVIEKGQTVTLRCDPISGHDNLYWYRRVMGKEIKFLLHFVKESKQDESGMPNNRFLAERTGGTYSTLKVQPAELEDSGVYFCASSRGPNQPQHFGDGTRLSIL.

The V gene is TRBV7-2, the J gene TRBJ1-4, with 8 positions matching TRBD1. Germline values: CDR1 SGHTA, CDR2 FQGNSA. The CDR3 extends over 15 amino acids. The V segment lost 2 bases and the J segment 5 bases; nucleotides outside the gene matches: 4. CDR3 region: CASSLTGGANEKLFF. The CDR3 nucleotides read TGTGCCAGCAGCTTAACAGGGGGAGCGAATGAAAAACTGTTTTTT.

The rearrangement joins TRBV2 to TRBJ2-7; 9 bases fit TRBD1. Unmatched junction bases numbered 5, after V lost 2 bases and J lost 3 bases. From germline, CDR1 is SNHLY and CDR2 FYNNEI. The CDR3 covers 15 residues. CDR3 DNA: TGTGCCAGCAGTGAAACGGGGACAGGGCTCTACGAGCAGTACTTC. Its protein is CASSETGTGLYEQYF.

The J gene is TRBJ2-7, the V gene TRBV19; 8 bases fit TRBD1. Trimming cost V 3 bases and J 2 bases; bases outside gene matches: 6. The length of the CDR3 is 15 residues. Germline CDR1 reads LNHDA; CDR2 reads SQIVND (reference sequence). This CDR3 is CASSISGTGTYEQYF. The CDR3 DNA reads TGTGCCAGTAGTATTTCTGGGACAGGAACCTACGAGCAGTACTTC.

J is TRBJ2-4 and V is TRBV30; weak D call: TRBD1 (5 bases). The V end lost 5 bases, the J end lost 1 base, and 24 bases lay between the germline ends. Germline V CDR1 and CDR2: GTSNPN, SVGIG (reference sequence). CDR3 size: 18 residues. The CDR3 here is CAWDKGQGRLGAKNIQYF. The CDR3 region has the DNA TGTGCCTGGGATAAGGGCCAGGGCCGGTTAGGGGCCAAAAACATTCAGTACTTC.

This chain joins TRBV11-2 and TRBJ2-5; a possible D gene is TRBD2 (7 bases). This CDR3 comprises 14 residues. The V gene's germline CDR1 is SGHAT and CDR2 FQNNGV. Trimming took 7 bases from V and 3 from J, leaving 15 bases between them. In DNA form, the CDR3 reads TGTGCCAGCACCCGAGAGGGGGGGGAAGAGACCCAGTACTTC. The encoded protein is CASTREGGEETQYF. Looking up the rest from reference TRBV11-2 and TRBJ2-5 gives the full variable domain: EAGVAQSPRYKIIEKRQSVAFWCNPISGHATLYWYQQILGQGPKLLIQFQNNGVVDDSQLPKDRFSAERLKGVDSTLKIQPAKLEDSAVYLCASTREGGEETQYFGPGTRLLVL.

This clone was recorded a few times. The chain couples TRBV4-3 to TRBJ2-1, with 8 bases matching TRBD2. The CDR3 is made up of 16 amino acids. The J segment lost 5 bases and the V segment lost 0 bases, leaving 6 bases of the junction unmatched. Germline V CDR1 and CDR2: LGHNA, YSLEER. CDR3 nucleotides: TGCGCCAGCAGCCAAGAGTTACTAGCGGATCACAATGAGCAGTTCTTC. Encoded protein: CASSQELLADHNEQFF.

This clone has a handful of counts. The chain joins TRBV27 to TRBJ2-2; weak D call: TRBD1 (5 bases). V lost 6 bases to trimming and J lost 5 bases, with 13 bases between them. The CDR3 spans 14 residues. Per germline, CDR1 MNHEY and CDR2 SMNVEV (reference sequence). CDR3 sequence: CASRVRQNTGELFF. Written as DNA, the CDR3 is TGTGCCAGCAGAGTCAGACAGAATACCGGGGAGCTGTTTTTT.

With regard to this clone: In the same sample, other DNA sequences code for this CDR3. This chain uses TRBV7-9 with TRBJ2-4; unclear D gene. The CDR3 is 15 residues long. Germline V CDR1 and CDR2: SEHNR, FQNEAQ (reference sequence). Trimming removed 0 bases at V and 0 bases at J, with 6 bases between. CDR3 region: CASSLAGLAKNIQYF. The CDR3 DNA follows: TGTGCCAGCAGCTTAGCAGGCCTAGCCAAAAACATTCAGTACTTC.

This rearrangement joins TRBV7-8 to TRBJ2-3; 11 positions agree with TRBD2. Germline CDR1 is SGHVS and CDR2 is FQNEAQ. J lost 1 base, V lost 2 bases, and 5 bases had no gene match. This CDR3 has 17 amino acids. In DNA form, the CDR3 reads TGTGCCAGCAGCTTAACCGGTAGCGGGGGGGGCACAGATACGCAGTATTTT. This encodes CASSLTGSGGGTDTQYF.

Only a few counts were recorded for this clone. This chain joins TRBV7-9 and TRBJ2-7, with 8 positions matching TRBD1. This CDR3 contains 12 residues. Germline trimming cut 5 bases from V and 9 bases from J; bases unmatched to any gene: 6. In germline, CDR1 is SEHNR, CDR2 FQNEAQ (reference sequence). The CDR3 DNA reads TGTGCCAGCAGCCCAGCAGGGGGCGCGCAGTACTTC. Its translation is CASSPAGGAQYF.

This rearrangement joins TRBV27 to TRBJ1-5, with D perhaps TRBD1 (6 bases). CDR3 length equals 16 residues. Trimming removed 0 bases at V and 4 bases at J, with 13 bases between. In germline, CDR1 is MNHEY, CDR2 SMNVEV (reference sequence). The CDR3 DNA is TGTGCCAGCAGTTTATCCCCGACAGGAACTAATCAGCCCCAGCATTTT. It codes for CASSLSPTGTNQPQHF.

V gene TRBV5-1 combines with J gene TRBJ1-2, with D perhaps TRBD1 (5 bases). The germline CDR1 and CDR2 sequences are SGHRS and YFSETQ. The V and J ends lost 0 bases and 4 bases respectively, with 13 bases between them. CDR3 size: 15 residues. Here the CDR3 reads CASSLGQGGFYGYTF. The DNA of the CDR3 is TGCGCCAGCAGCTTGGGGCAGGGTGGATTCTATGGCTACACCTTC.

The chain joins TRBV7-8 to TRBJ2-1, with D perhaps matching TRBD2 (6 bases). The CDR3 spans 13 residues. V was clipped by 7 bases and J by 8 bases, with 15 bases between them. Germline lookup yields CDR1 SGHVS and CDR2 FQNEAQ. CDR3 coding DNA: TGTGCCAGCATAGGTTCGGGAGAGCATGAGCAGTTCTTC. Its protein product is CASIGSGEHEQFF. The full variable domain, its missing parts supplied by reference TRBV7-8 and TRBJ2-1, is GAGVSQSPRYKVAKRGQDVALRCDPISGHVSLFWYQQALGQGPEFLTYFQNEAQLDKSGLPSDRFFAERPEGSVSTLKIQRTQQEDSAVYLCASIGSGEHEQFFGPGTRLTVL.

The V and J genes are TRBV18 and TRBJ2-7; the D is unclear. The germline V gene encodes CDR1 KGHSH and CDR2 LQKENI. V was clipped by 3 bases and J by 1 base, with 7 bases between them. This CDR3 contains 13 residues. The CDR3 here is CASSPEQSYEQYF. The CDR3 DNA sequence: TGTGCCAGCTCACCCGAACAATCCTACGAGCAGTACTTC.

This chain links TRBV2 with TRBJ1-1; 7 positions agree with TRBD1. Looked up from germline, CDR1 is SNHLY and CDR2 is FYNNEI. Trimming at V came to 4 bases and at J to 6 bases, leaving 8 bases not matched to a gene. The CDR3 contains 14 residues. The CDR3 nucleotides are TGTGCCAGCAGTGCCTTTAAGGGGGCTGCTGAAGCTTTCTTT. Translated, it gives CASSAFKGAAEAFF. Full variable domain (rest looked up from reference TRBV2 and TRBJ1-1): EPEVTQTPSHQVTQMGQEVILRCVPISNHLYFYWYRQILGQKVEFLVSFYNNEISEKSEIFDDQFSVERPDGSNFTLKIRSTKLEDSAMYFCASSAFKGAAEAFFGQGTRLTVV.

The chain has TRBV10-3 and TRBJ2-5; 7 bases map to TRBD2. The J call is doubtful: the DNA matches TRBJ2-7 better. This CDR3 is built from 13 residues. CDR1 is ENHRY and CDR2 is SYGVKD in the germline V gene. This CDR3 is CAPQRGRPYEQYF. The DNA of the CDR3 is TGTGCCCCACAGCGGGGTCGCCCCTACGAGCAGTACTTC.

This chain connects TRBV7-6 to TRBJ2-7; D is unresolved. This CDR3 has 16 residues. V was cut by 1 base and J by 3 bases, with 16 bases left in between. The germline V gene has CDR1 SGHVS and CDR2 FNYEAQ. The CDR3 is CASSLEETTVIYEQYF. CDR3 coding DNA: TGTGCCAGCAGCTTAGAGGAGACAACAGTAATCTACGAGCAGTACTTC.

The genes are TRBV7-2 and TRBJ2-5, with D tentatively TRBD1 (5 bases). The ends were cut back, 5 bases at V and 5 bases at J, with 21 bases in the middle. The CDR3 runs to 16 residues. Germline CDR1 is SGHTA and CDR2 is FQGNSA. The CDR3 spells CASSHERQWGAETQYF. The CDR3 nucleotides are TGTGCCAGCAGCCATGAGCGACAGTGGGGTGCGGAGACCCAGTACTTC.

V usage is TRBV15 and J usage is TRBJ2-6; 9 nucleotides align to TRBD2. This CDR3 contains 15 residues. Germline V lookup: CDR1 LNHNV, CDR2 YYDKDF (reference sequence). With V trimmed by 9 bases and J by 0 bases, 3 bases remained unmatched. The CDR3 reads CATTSGSSGANVLTF. CDR3 DNA: TGTGCCACGACTAGCGGCAGCTCTGGGGCCAACGTCCTGACTTTC. The whole variable domain, filled in from reference TRBV15 and TRBJ2-6, reads DAMVIQNPRYQVTQFGKPVTLSCSQTLNHNVMYWYQQKSSQAPKLLFHYYDKDFNNEADTPDNFQSRRPNTSFCFLDIRSPGLGDTAMYLCATTSGSSGANVLTFGAGSRLTVL.

The chain recombines TRBV5-8 with TRBJ1-1; possible D gene TRBD1, 5 bases. V was clipped by 1 base and J by 4 bases, with 11 bases between them. The CDR3 is 14 residues long. Germline lookup yields CDR1 SGHTS and CDR2 YDEGEE. The CDR3 here is CASSLNWGLTEAFF. In DNA, the CDR3 is TGTGCCAGCAGCTTGAACTGGGGCCTCACTGAAGCTTTCTTT. The complete variable domain, with remaining parts taken from reference TRBV5-8 and TRBJ1-1, reads EAGVTQSPTHLIKTRGQQATLRCSPISGHTSVYWYQQALGLGLQFLLWYDEGEERNRGNFPPRFSGRQFPNYSSELNVNALELEDSALYLCASSLNWGLTEAFFGQGTRLTVV.

The chain uses TRBV6-5 and TRBJ2-7; possible D gene TRBD2, 6 bases. Trimming removed 5 bases from V and 2 bases from J, with 16 bases in between. The CDR3 is 15 residues long. Germline V gene lookup returns CDR1 MNHEY and CDR2 SVGAGI. The chain's CDR3 is CASSPSGLQTYEQYF. The CDR3 region has the DNA TGTGCCAGCAGTCCCTCAGGACTACAGACCTACGAGCAGTACTTC.

This clone has a single count. This chain uses TRBV6-6 with TRBJ2-1; D might be TRBD1 (5 bases). Trimming pared 5 bases from V and 0 bases from J, leaving 5 bases between. The CDR3 runs 13 residues. Germline values: CDR1 MNHNY, CDR2 SVGAGI (reference sequence). The CDR3: CASSDSSYNEQFF. The CDR3 bases are TGTGCCAGCAGTGACAGCTCCTACAATGAGCAGTTCTTC.

The chain combines TRBV27 with TRBJ1-4; D ambiguous. Germline CDR1 reads MNHEY; CDR2 reads SMNVEV (reference sequence). The germline V and J ends were trimmed by 0 bases and 2 bases, with 10 bases remaining between them. CDR3 size: 16 residues. The DNA for the CDR3 is TGTGCCAGCAGTTTATCGTGGGGTTACACTAATGAAAAACTGTTTTTT. This codes for CASSLSWGYTNEKLFF.

The sample holds one count of this clone. The gene calls are TRBV15 and TRBJ1-4; D not resolved. The CDR3 has 16 residues. Germline assignment: CDR1 LNHNV and CDR2 YYDKDF (reference sequence). V lost 0 bases to trimming and J lost 0 bases, with 8 bases between them. The CDR3 here is CATSRDRPATNEKLFF. The CDR3 DNA reads TGTGCCACCAGCAGAGATCGCCCCGCAACTAATGAAAAACTGTTTTTT.

The sample holds a few counts of this clone. This chain uses TRBV6-5 with TRBJ2-4; 8 bases fit TRBD1. From germline, CDR1 is MNHEY and CDR2 SVGAGI. V dropped 4 bases and J dropped 8; count of bases not matched to a gene: 7. The CDR3 is made up of 14 amino acids. CDR3 nucleotides: TGTGCCAGCAGTTTATCAGGGGGCGCGGACATTCAGTACTTC. As protein: CASSLSGGADIQYF.

By sample fraction, this clone is medium-sized. The chain is built from TRBV5-5 and TRBJ2-7; no clear D gene. The CDR3 extends over 13 amino acids. V was clipped by 0 bases and J by 3 bases, with 7 bases between them. Germline V gene sequence: CDR1 SGHKS, CDR2 YYEKEE (reference sequence). The CDR3 spells CASSLAWDYEQYF. The CDR3 nucleotides read TGTGCCAGCAGCTTGGCGTGGGACTACGAGCAGTACTTC.

V is TRBV7-6 and J is TRBJ2-7; 7 positions match TRBD1. From germline, CDR1 is SGHVS and CDR2 FNYEAQ. This CDR3 contains 16 residues. Unmatched junction bases numbered 11, after V lost 1 base and J lost 5 bases. In nucleotides, the CDR3 is TGTGCCAGCAGCTTAGGGGCTGGGGACAGTTTAAACGAGCAGTACTTC. It codes for CASSLGAGDSLNEQYF. The whole variable domain, remainder taken from reference TRBV7-6 and TRBJ2-7, is GAGVSQSPRYKVTKRGQDVALRCDPISGHVSLYWYRQALGQGPEFLTYFNYEAQQDKSGLPNDRFSAERPEGSISTLTIQRTEQRDSAMYRCASSLGAGDSLNEQYFGPGTRLTVT.

The chain couples TRBV4-1 to TRBJ2-5, with D tentatively TRBD1 or TRBD2 (6 bases each). Germline CDR1 and CDR2: MGHRA and YSYEKL. This CDR3 is built from 17 residues. The V end was cut by 0 bases, the J end by 4 bases, with 18 bases between. The DNA of the CDR3 is TGCGCCAGCAGCCAAGAATGGAGGGGACACTCCTTAGAGACCCAGTACTTC. Translated: CASSQEWRGHSLETQYF.

The chain joins TRBV7-2 to TRBJ1-3; D is ambiguous. The CDR3 spans 14 residues. Germline V gene data show CDR1 as SGHTA and CDR2 as FQGNSA. V was shortened by 3 bases and J by 2 bases, with 8 bases between the two germline ends. In DNA form, the CDR3 reads TGTGCCAGCAGCTTGGATAAAGCTGGAAACACCATATATTTT. This gives the protein CASSLDKAGNTIYF.